This TCR beta chain stems from a study of OX40 agonist ivuxolimab in advanced cancers. Overall study findings and caveats: In CD8+ T cells, expanded clones were on average more numerous than in CD4+. Researchers did not establish what antigens the expanded peripheral T cells target.

Profiled with immunoSEQ multiplex PCR; TCRdb holds only in-frame clones, not every one. The data contain 24,000 or so clones, approximately 90% of them singletons. Turning to this clone: What it recognizes is unknown.

Blood sampling was done at baseline, cycle 4 day 1, and cycle 7 day 1. This TCR derives from an adult with an advanced solid tumor such as melanoma, head and neck, liver or kidney cancer. The specimen comprised CD4+ or CD8+ T cells sorted from blood, sampled in a trial of the OX40 agonist ivuxolimab.

The CDR3 region is CATLRQDNNEQFF. CDR3 sequence (DNA): TGTGCCACCCTCCGACAGGATAACAATGAGCAGTTCTTC. The chain uses TRBV6-5 and TRBJ2-1; possibly TRBD1 for D (6 bases). Trimming cost V 10 bases and J 5 bases, with 15 bases left between them. The CDR3 loop spans 13 amino acids. CDR1 and CDR2 from the germline V gene are MNHEY and SVGAGI.